This T cell receptor (beta chain) was sequenced for a study of T cells in Graves' hyperthyroidism and ophthalmopathy. Findings of the study overall: A 13 V-J signature model discriminated ophthalmopathy versus stable hyperthyroidism.

Researchers defined stable Graves' hyperthyroidism as no ophthalmopathy progression within 18 months. Criteria for exclusion of patients were uncontrolled infection, other autoimmune disease, pregnancy or lactation. A note on this clonotype: What it binds is not known.

Amplification of TCR beta CDR3 regions was performed using RNA transcripts as template. TCR CDR3 underwent first-round RT-PCR with the HTBI primer set. TCRdb reprocessed the multiplex PCR reads with MiXCR, giving one entry per CDR3 protein. The data contain hundreds of thousands of distinct CDR3 sequences, roughly 40% of them singletons. The CDR3 is 15 amino acids. Germline-derived CDR1 and CDR2 are SNHLY and FYNNEI. The V gene lost 6 bases and the J gene lost 3 bases, with 15 bases spanning the gap. The V gene is TRBV2, the J gene TRBJ1-3, with D maybe TRBD1 (6 bases). The TCR sequence derives from a man aged 18-30 years with Graves' hyperthyroidism. The sequenced sample consisted of blood. The CDR3 loop is CASSSGVGYGNTIYF. The CDR3 DNA is TGTGCCAGCAGCTCAGGGGTGGGGTATGGAAACACCATATATTTT.